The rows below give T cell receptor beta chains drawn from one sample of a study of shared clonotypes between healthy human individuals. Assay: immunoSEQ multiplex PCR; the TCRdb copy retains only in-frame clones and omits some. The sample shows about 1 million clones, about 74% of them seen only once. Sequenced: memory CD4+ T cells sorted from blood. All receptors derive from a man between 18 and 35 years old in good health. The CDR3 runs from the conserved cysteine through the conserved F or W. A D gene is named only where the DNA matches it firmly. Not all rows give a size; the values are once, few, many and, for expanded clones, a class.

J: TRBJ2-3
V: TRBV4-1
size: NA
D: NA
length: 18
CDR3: CASSQEYLGGTRTDTQYF
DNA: TGCGCCAGCAGCCAAGAGTACTTGGGCGGGACGAGGACAGATACGCAGTATTTT

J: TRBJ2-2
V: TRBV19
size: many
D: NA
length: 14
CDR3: CASRGRGNTGELFF
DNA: TGTGCCAGTAGGGGTAGGGGGAACACCGGGGAGCTGTTTTTT

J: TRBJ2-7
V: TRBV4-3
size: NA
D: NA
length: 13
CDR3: CASSQDLRYEQYF
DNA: TGCGCCAGCAGCCAAGATCTACGCTACGAGCAGTACTTC

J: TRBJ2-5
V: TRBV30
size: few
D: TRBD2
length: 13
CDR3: CAVSGGYQETQYF
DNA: TGTGCCGTTAGCGGGGGGTACCAAGAGACCCAGTACTTC

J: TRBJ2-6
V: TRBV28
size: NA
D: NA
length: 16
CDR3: CASSLRQGGSVHVLTF
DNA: TGTGCCAGCAGTCTAAGACAGGGAGGTTCGGTTCACGTCCTGACTTTC

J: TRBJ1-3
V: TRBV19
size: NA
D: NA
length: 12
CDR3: CASRYLGNTIYF
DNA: TGTGCCAGTCGGTACCTTGGAAACACCATATATTTT

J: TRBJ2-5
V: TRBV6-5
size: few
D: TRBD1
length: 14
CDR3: CASSRRQGGETQYF
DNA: TGTGCCAGCAGCCGCAGACAGGGTGGAGAGACCCAGTACTTC

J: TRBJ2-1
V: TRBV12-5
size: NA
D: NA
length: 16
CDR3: CASGLGDSGGRDEQFF
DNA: TGTGCTAGTGGTTTGGGGGATAGCGGAGGTAGGGATGAGCAGTTCTTC

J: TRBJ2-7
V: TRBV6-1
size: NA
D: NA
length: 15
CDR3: CASSEAPGAMYEQYF
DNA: TGTGCCAGCAGTGAAGCACCAGGGGCTATGTACGAGCAGTACTTC

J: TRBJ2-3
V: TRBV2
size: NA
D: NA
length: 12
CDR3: CASSDLHNTQYF
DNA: TGTGCCAGCAGTGACCTCCACAATACGCAGTATTTT

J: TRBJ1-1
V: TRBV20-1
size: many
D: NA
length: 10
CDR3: CSARHTEAFF
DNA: TGCAGTGCTAGGCACACTGAAGCTTTCTTT

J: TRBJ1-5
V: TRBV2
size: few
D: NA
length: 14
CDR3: CASSDSSSNQPQHF
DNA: TGTGCCAGCAGTGACTCGAGTAGCAATCAGCCCCAGCATTTT

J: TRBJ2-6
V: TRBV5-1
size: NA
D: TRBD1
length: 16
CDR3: CASSSGQASGANVLTF
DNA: TGCGCCAGCAGCTCCGGACAGGCCTCTGGGGCCAACGTCCTGACTTTC

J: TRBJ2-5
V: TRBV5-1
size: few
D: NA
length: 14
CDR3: CASSRGDAQETQYF
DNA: TGCGCCAGCAGCCGGGGCGACGCACAAGAGACCCAGTACTTC

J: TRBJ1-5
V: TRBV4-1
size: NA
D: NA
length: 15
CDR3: CASRFRQNSNQPQHF
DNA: TGCGCCAGCAGGTTCCGACAGAATAGCAATCAGCCCCAGCATTTT

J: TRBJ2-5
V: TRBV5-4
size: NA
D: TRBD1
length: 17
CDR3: CASSSTGTGRAWETQYF
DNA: TGTGCCAGCAGCTCAACCGGGACAGGGAGGGCCTGGGAGACCCAGTACTTC

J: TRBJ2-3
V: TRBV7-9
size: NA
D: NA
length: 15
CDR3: CASSPLVSSTDTQYF
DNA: TGTGCCAGCAGCCCACTAGTTTCTAGCACAGATACGCAGTATTTT

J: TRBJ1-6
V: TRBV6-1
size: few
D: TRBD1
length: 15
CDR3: CASSGQGADNSPLHF
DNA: TGTGCCAGCAGTGGACAGGGGGCAGATAATTCACCCCTCCACTTT

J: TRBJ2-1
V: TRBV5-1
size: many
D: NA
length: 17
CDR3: CASSSPQGTFSYNEQFF
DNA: TGCGCCAGCAGCTCCCCACAGGGGACTTTCTCCTACAATGAGCAGTTCTTC

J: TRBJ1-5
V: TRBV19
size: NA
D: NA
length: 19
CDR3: CASSNGRTAASESNQPQHF
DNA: TGTGCCAGTAGTAATGGACGGACAGCCGCCTCTGAGAGCAATCAGCCCCAGCATTTT

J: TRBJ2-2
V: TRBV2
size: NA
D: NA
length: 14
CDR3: CASSVVEIAGELFF
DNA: TGTGCCAGCAGTGTGGTAGAAATAGCCGGGGAGCTGTTTTTT

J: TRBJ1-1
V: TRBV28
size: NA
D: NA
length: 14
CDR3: CASSLSGANTEAFF
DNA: TGTGCCAGCAGTTTATCTGGGGCTAACACTGAAGCTTTCTTT